Listed below are T cell receptor beta chains from one sample, sequenced in a study of T cell responses to AZD1222 COVID-19 vaccine. The assay was immunoSEQ multiplex PCR, and TCRdb's table has in-frame clones only and misses some. The table shows 100,000 to 120,000 clones, with roughly 92% occurring only once. The starting material was peripheral blood, obtained 28 days after the second AZD1222 dose. The receptors come from an adult who received the AZD1222 COVID-19 vaccine. Both conserved end residues are part of each CDR3. A D gene is named only where the DNA matches it firmly. Size is stated for part of the rows, as once, few or many counts, or as a class when the clone is expanded.

CDR3nt,CDR3aa,abundance,v_gene,d_gene,j_gene
TGCGCCAGCAGCCAAGATCAGGGTAGCAATCAGCCCCAGCATTTT,CASSQDQGSNQPQHF,-,TRBV4-1,-,TRBJ1-5
TGTGCCAGCAGTTCGTCCATTTACAATGAGCAGTTCTTC,CASSSSIYNEQFF,-,TRBV27,-,TRBJ2-1
TGTGCCAGCAGTTGGGTCGTGGGGCTACCCAATGAGCAGTTCTTC,CASSWVVGLPNEQFF,-,TRBV27,-,TRBJ2-1
TGTGCCAGCAGCTATCTAGCGGGGGGGCATCGGGAGACCCAGTACTTC,CASSYLAGGHRETQYF,-,TRBV7-2,TRBD2,TRBJ2-5
TGTGCCAGCAGCAAGCCGGGACAGGTGAACACTGAAGCTTTCTTT,CASSKPGQVNTEAFF,-,TRBV7-8,TRBD1,TRBJ1-1
TGTGCCATCAGTCGGGACTCCGGGGAGCAGTACTTC,CAISRDSGEQYF,-,TRBV10-3,-,TRBJ2-7
TGTGCCAGCAGTTTAATCAACTATGGCTACACCTTC,CASSLINYGYTF,-,TRBV28,-,TRBJ1-2
TGTGCCAGCATCGGAGGGACAGGGGATAGCTACACCTTC,CASIGGTGDSYTF,-,TRBV6-5,TRBD1,TRBJ1-2
TGCGCCAGCAGCCTCAGTGGGGATACGCAGTATTTT,CASSLSGDTQYF,-,TRBV4-3,-,TRBJ2-3
TGTGCCAGTAGTACCAACGGACTTGGCGAGGGATCCATTGGCTACACCTTC,CASSTNGLGEGSIGYTF,-,TRBV19,-,TRBJ1-2
TGTGCCAGTCACGACAGGGCAAAGGGCAATCAGCCCCAGCATTTT,CASHDRAKGNQPQHF,-,TRBV19,TRBD1,TRBJ1-5
TGCAGCGGGGGGACTTCAGATACGCAGTATTTT,CSGGTSDTQYF,-,TRBV29-1,-,TRBJ2-3
TGTGCCAGCTCACCGATAGGGGGGCTCCCCTATGGCTACACCTTC,CASSPIGGLPYGYTF,-,TRBV18,-,TRBJ1-2
TGTGCCACCAGCAGAGATTCCCACTACGAGCAGTACTTC,CATSRDSHYEQYF,-,TRBV15,-,TRBJ2-7
TGTGCCAGCAGCTTAGTGGGGTCAGACGAGCAGTACTTC,CASSLVGSDEQYF,-,TRBV7-2,-,TRBJ2-7
TGTGCCAGCAGTTACGCGGGGAGTGGGTCAGATACGCAGTATTTT,CASSYAGSGSDTQYF,-,TRBV6-5,-,TRBJ2-3
TGTGCCAGCAGTTACAGCCGCAGCTCCTACAATGAGCAGTTCTTC,CASSYSRSSYNEQFF,-,TRBV6-2/TRBV6-3,-,TRBJ2-1
TGTGCCAGCAGTTACGGTCAGAACCTTTTGAAGCAGTACTTC,CASSYGQNLLKQYF,-,TRBV6-5,-,TRBJ2-7
TGTGCCAGCTCATCTCGGACAGTACAAGAGACCCAGTACTTC,CASSSRTVQETQYF,-,TRBV18,-,TRBJ2-5
TGTGCCAGCAGCTGGACCGAGTCCTACGAGCAGTACTTC,CASSWTESYEQYF,-,TRBV7-9,-,TRBJ2-7
TGTGCCAGCAGCGTAGACCGGCCGATTGAGGGGGAGCTGTTTTTT,CASSVDRPIEGELFF,-,TRBV9,-,TRBJ2-2
TGCGCCAGCAGCTTAGAAGCCACCAGGCCCCGGGGCACAGATACGCAGTATTTT,CASSLEATRPRGTDTQYF,once,TRBV5-1,-,TRBJ2-3
TGTGCCAGCCTGCCTCGGGGGCGGGTTTACAATGAGCAGTTCTTC,CASLPRGRVYNEQFF,-,TRBV11-1,-,TRBJ2-1
TGTGCCAGCAGCCCAGGACCGAGGAGCACAGATACGCAGTATTTT,CASSPGPRSTDTQYF,-,TRBV5-4,-,TRBJ2-3
TGCGCCAGCGCCAAGCTATTGAACACTGAAGCTTTCTTT,CASAKLLNTEAFF,-,TRBV5-1,-,TRBJ1-1
TGTGCCAGTAGGGGGCAGGGGACGTTTGGAGCTTTCTTT,CASRGQGTFGAFF,-,TRBV19,-,TRBJ1-1
TGTGCCACCAGTGACCCGCGGACCGATGGGGAGCTGTTTTTT,CATSDPRTDGELFF,-,TRBV24-1,-,TRBJ2-2
TGTGCCAGCAGCCAACGGAGGAGCGGGGGGGGCCCCGATACGCAGTATTTT,CASSQRRSGGGPDTQYF,-,TRBV4-2,TRBD2,TRBJ2-3
TGTGCCAGCAGCGTTACCGGGACAGGGAGTGGCGAGCAGTACTTC,CASSVTGTGSGEQYF,-,TRBV7-2,TRBD1,TRBJ2-7
TGCGCCAGCAGCCAAGATCCAGGGGGAGGGAAGTCAAGTAATTCACCCCTCCACTTT,CASSQDPGGGKSSNSPLHF,-,TRBV4-1,TRBD1,TRBJ1-6
TGCAGCGTTCGTTTTCGCTCACTCAAGTACTTC,CSVRFRSLKYF,-,TRBV29-1,-,TRBJ2-5
TGTGCCAGCAGCCGGGGACTAGCGGGGGCTAACACCGGGGAGCTGTTTTTT,CASSRGLAGANTGELFF,once,TRBV3-1/TRBV3-2,TRBD2,TRBJ2-2
TGTGCCAGCACCATTTTTTCCCGCAACTATGGCTACACCTTC,CASTIFSRNYGYTF,-,TRBV5-4,-,TRBJ1-2
TGCGCCAGCAGCCAATCTAGCCGATGGACAGGGAATGAAAAACTGTTTTTT,CASSQSSRWTGNEKLFF,-,TRBV4-3,TRBD1,TRBJ1-4
TGTGCCAGCAGCTTATCGACAGGCCCCTACGAGCAGTACTTC,CASSLSTGPYEQYF,-,TRBV7-9,-,TRBJ2-7
TGTGCCAGCAGCTTACTGGAACGGGGGCCACCCTACGAGCAGTACTTC,CASSLLERGPPYEQYF,few,TRBV7-2,-,TRBJ2-7
TGTGCCAGCAGTCGGACAGGGTATGGCTACACCTTC,CASSRTGYGYTF,-,TRBV28,TRBD1,TRBJ1-2
TGCGCCAGCAGTCAGACTAGCGGGGTCCAGGATACGCAGTATTTT,CASSQTSGVQDTQYF,-,TRBV5-1,TRBD2,TRBJ2-3
TGTGCCAGCAGCTTATTGATCCCCCCAATGACTAGCGGATCCTACGAGCAGTACTTC,CASSLLIPPMTSGSYEQYF,once,TRBV7-3,TRBD2,TRBJ2-7
TGTGCCAGCAGACAGGGCCCCTACGAGCAGTACTTC,CASRQGPYEQYF,-,TRBV27,-,TRBJ2-7